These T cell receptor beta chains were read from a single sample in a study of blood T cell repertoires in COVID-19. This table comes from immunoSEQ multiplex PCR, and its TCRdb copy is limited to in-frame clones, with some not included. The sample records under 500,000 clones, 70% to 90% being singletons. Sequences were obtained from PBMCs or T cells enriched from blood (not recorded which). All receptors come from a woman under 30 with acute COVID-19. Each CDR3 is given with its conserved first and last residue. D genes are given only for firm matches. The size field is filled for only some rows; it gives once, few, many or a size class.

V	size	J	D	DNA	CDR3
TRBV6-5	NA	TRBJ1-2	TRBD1	TGTGCCAGCATAGGGGACAGCCGAGCGAGTGGCTACACCTTC	CASIGDSRASGYTF
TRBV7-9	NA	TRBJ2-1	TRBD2	TGTGCCAGCAGCACCCGACTAGCGGGAGAAGGCAATGAGCAGTTCTTC	CASSTRLAGEGNEQFF
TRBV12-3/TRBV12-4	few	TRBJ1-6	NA	TGTGCCAGCAGTTTTCTGGAGAATTCACCCCTCCACTTT	CASSFLENSPLHF
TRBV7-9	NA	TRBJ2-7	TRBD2	TGTGCCAGCAGCCCGGGACTAGCGCTCTCCCACGAGCAGTACTTC	CASSPGLALSHEQYF
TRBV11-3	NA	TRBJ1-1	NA	TGTGCCAGCAGCTTAGATGGGGCAAGGGAGAACACTGAAGCTTTCTTT	CASSLDGARENTEAFF
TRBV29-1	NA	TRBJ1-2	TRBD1	TGCAGCGTTAGGCAGGGGGACTATGGCTACACCTTC	CSVRQGDYGYTF
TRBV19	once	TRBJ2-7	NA	TGTGCCAGTAGTATACGGACGGGAGACGGCGAGCAGTACTTC	CASSIRTGDGEQYF
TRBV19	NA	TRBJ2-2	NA	TGTGCCAGTATGTCCAGCGGGTATAACACCGGGGAGCTGTTTTTT	CASMSSGYNTGELFF
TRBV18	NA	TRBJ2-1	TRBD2	TGTGCCAGCTCACCGGGGACTAGCGGGGCGGATGAGCAGTTCTTC	CASSPGTSGADEQFF
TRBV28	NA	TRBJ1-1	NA	TGTGCCAGCAGTTTAAAGCCCTCCGCGGGGACTGAAGCTTTCTTT	CASSLKPSAGTEAFF
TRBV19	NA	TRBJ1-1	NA	TGTGCCAGTAGCACTGACAGGTCCACTGAAGCTTTCTTT	CASSTDRSTEAFF
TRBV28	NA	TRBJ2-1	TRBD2	TGTGCCAGCAGGAGACTAGCGAATGAGCAGTTCTTC	CASRRLANEQFF
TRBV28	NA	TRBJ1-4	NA	TGTGCCAGCAACGGGCAGGGGCCCTCTATTAATGAAAAACTGTTTTTT	CASNGQGPSINEKLFF
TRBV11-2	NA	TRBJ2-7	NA	TGTGCCAGCAGCTTAGCCCCTAGCGTCTACGAGCAGTACTTC	CASSLAPSVYEQYF
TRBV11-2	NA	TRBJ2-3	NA	TGTGCCAGCAGCTTGGAGTCGAACACAGATACGCAGTATTTT	CASSLESNTDTQYF
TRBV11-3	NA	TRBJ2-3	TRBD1	TGTGCCAGCAGCTTAAGGGGGCCCACAGATACGCAGTATTTT	CASSLRGPTDTQYF
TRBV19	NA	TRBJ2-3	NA	TGTGCCAGTAGGCAACAGGGCCTCACAGATACGCAGTATTTT	CASRQQGLTDTQYF
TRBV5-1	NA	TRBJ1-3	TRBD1	TGCGCCAGCAGCGGGGGGACAGGCGCTCGGGGAAACACCATATATTTT	CASSGGTGARGNTIYF
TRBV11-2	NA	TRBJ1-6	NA	TGTGCCAGCAGCCATCAGTCACCCCTCCACTTT	CASSHQSPLHF
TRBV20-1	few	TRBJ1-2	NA	TGCAGTGCTGTTGAGGGTAATGGCTACACCTTC	CSAVEGNGYTF
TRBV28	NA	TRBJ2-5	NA	TGTGCCAGCAGTCCGCCCGATGCTAGCGTAGAGACCCAGTACTTC	CASSPPDASVETQYF
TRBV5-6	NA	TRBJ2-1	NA	TGTGCCACCAACAGAAAGGGGTACAATGAGCAGTTCTTC	CATNRKGYNEQFF
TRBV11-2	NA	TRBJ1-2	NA	TGTGCCAGCACCCCCGGGGGGACCTTTCGGGGCTACACCTTC	CASTPGGTFRGYTF
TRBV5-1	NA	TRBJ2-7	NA	TGCGCCAGCAGCTTGGCGTCAGGGGAGTTGGAGCAGTACTTC	CASSLASGELEQYF
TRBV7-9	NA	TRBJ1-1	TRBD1	TGTGCCAGCAGCCCCCAGGGGGCCAGTGAAGCTTTCTTT	CASSPQGASEAFF